The clone carrying this T cell receptor beta chain was seen many times. What it binds is not known. This entry is derived from a study of glioma-infiltrating T cells. Whole-study results and caveats: Above-expected tissue-blood divergence occurred in all gliomas, most in low-grade ones. Very few CDR3 sequences were shared between tissue and blood.

TCR alpha and beta CDR3 regions were amplified from RNA using iRepertoire nested multiplex PCR. Tissue mRNA or PBMC total RNA, 100-400 ng, went into one-step reverse transcription and amplification. TCRdb re-called the multiplex PCR reads with MiXCR, one entry per CDR3 protein. The sample carries approximately 190,000 distinct CDR3 sequences, 25% to 35% recorded once. Germline trimming cut 6 bases from V and 3 bases from J; bases unmatched to any gene: 6. Germline V gives CDR1 SSHAT, CDR2 FNYEAQ (reference sequence). The CDR3 totals 14 residues. This chain links TRBV7-7 with TRBJ2-7, with 9 bases matching TRBD1. The TCR was taken from a human donor with low-grade glioma or glioblastoma, undergoing nonglioma brain surgery, or in good health (not recorded which). The sequencing sample was made of glioma tissue, nonneoplastic brain tissue, or PBMCs (not recorded which). The CDR3 region is CASRSPGQGYEQYF. CDR3 nucleotides: TGTGCCAGCAGGAGCCCGGGACAGGGCTACGAGCAGTACTTC.